A single sample gave rise to the 9 T cell receptor beta chains below, sequenced in a study of cytomegalovirus exposure and HLA in healthy donors. The PCR was carried out with 60 Vbeta primers and 13 Jbeta primers. The data were produced by immunoSEQ multiplex PCR, yet TCRdb's version contains in-frame clones alone and is incomplete. Seen here are tens of thousands of clones, around 78% observed once, and the top ten hold about 6%. The material sequenced was PBMCs. Receptors originate from a man in his fifties in good health and CMV-seronegative.

The rearrangement uses TRBV7-3 and TRBJ1-2; 9 bases agree with TRBD1. The length of the CDR3 is 13 residues. V lost 5 bases to trimming and J lost 4 bases; unmatched junction nucleotides: 2. Looked up from germline, CDR1 is SGHTA and CDR2 is FQGTGA. The CDR3 coding sequence is TGTGCCAGCAGCCGGGGACAGGGCTATGGCTACACCTTC. Translation gives CASSRGQGYGYTF.

The sample holds many counts of this clone. The chain joins TRBV28 to TRBJ1-1; D may be TRBD1 (5 bases). V lost 5 bases and J 4 bases, leaving 14 bases between the germline ends. The V gene's germline CDR1 is MDHEN and CDR2 SYDVKM. This CDR3 is 14 amino acids long. Written as DNA, the CDR3 is TGTGCCAGCAGTGGGGGGATAGTGGGCACTGAAGCTTTCTTT. This gives the protein CASSGGIVGTEAFF.

V gene TRBV20-1 combines with J gene TRBJ1-2; D is uncertain. CDR3 length: 10 amino acids. The V gene's germline CDR1 is DFQATT and CDR2 SNEGSKA (reference sequence). V lost 5 bases, J lost 4 bases, and 5 bases lay in between. CDR3 residues: CSAFRYGYTF. The CDR3 DNA sequence: TGCAGTGCTTTCCGCTATGGCTACACCTTC.

This clone was observed a handful of times. This chain uses TRBV6-1 with TRBJ1-6, with D perhaps TRBD1 (5 bases). This CDR3 is built from 10 residues. CDR1 is MNHNS, CDR2 SASEGT, per germline. The V gene lost 7 bases and the J gene lost 13 bases, with 8 bases spanning the gap. The CDR3 bases are TGTGCCAGCAAAGGGACTCCCCTCCACTTT. Amino acid sequence: CASKGTPLHF.

The chain links TRBV6-6 to TRBJ2-5; TRBD2 aligns across 10 bases. With V trimmed by 4 bases and J by 4 bases, 6 bases remained unmatched. The CDR3 length is 15 residues. Germline loops: CDR1 MNHNY, CDR2 SVGAGI (reference sequence). The CDR3 nucleotides read TGTGCCAGCAGTTCCCAGCGGGAGGGCCGAGAGACCCAGTACTTC. Encoded protein: CASSSQREGRETQYF.

The chain joins TRBV5-1 to TRBJ2-3, with 12 bases fitting TRBD2. V was clipped by 2 bases and J by 5 bases; unmatched bases: 3. This CDR3 comprises 15 residues. In germline, CDR1 is SGHRS, CDR2 YFSETQ. The CDR3 is CASSLTGLAGDTQYF. CDR3 bases: TGCGCCAGCAGCTTAACGGGACTAGCGGGAGATACGCAGTATTTT.

This sequence joins TRBV30 and TRBJ1-2; 11 nucleotides align to TRBD1. Germline CDR1 reads GTSNPN; CDR2 reads SVGIG (reference sequence). V was clipped by 3 bases and J by 3 bases; unmatched bases: 3. This CDR3 has 14 amino acids. The CDR3 nucleotides read TGTGCCTGGAGGGGGGACAGGGGGGACTATGGCTACACCTTC. Translated: CAWRGDRGDYGYTF.

This sequence joins TRBV19 and TRBJ2-2, with 13 positions matching TRBD2. CDR3 length equals 18 residues. The germline CDR1 and CDR2 sequences are LNHDA and SQIVND (reference sequence). J lost 7 bases, V lost 6 bases, and 14 bases had no gene match. CDR3 DNA sequence: TGTGCCAGTAGCCGTGGGACTAGCGGGATCGCAGTAAACGGGGAGCTGTTTTTT. Translated, it gives CASSRGTSGIAVNGELFF.

This clone was counted once. The V and J genes are TRBV6-1 and TRBJ1-1, with D hard to call. This CDR3 comprises 12 residues. Trimming cost V 6 bases and J 9 bases, with 14 bases left between them. Germline values: CDR1 MNHNS, CDR2 SASEGT. The CDR3 sequence: CASSPLLGKAFF. The CDR3 DNA reads TGTGCCAGCAGCCCTCTCCTAGGAAAAGCTTTCTTT.